The 19 T cell receptor beta chains in this list originate from one sample, sequenced in a study of cytomegalovirus exposure and HLA in healthy donors. The study ran its PCR with 60 Vbeta and 13 Jbeta primers. Assay used: immunoSEQ multiplex PCR; TCRdb lists only in-frame clones, some missing. The data show 150,000 to 200,000 clones, and the top ten clones hold about 6.5%. Sample: PBMCs. These receptors were taken from a young man in good health and CMV-seronegative.

The chain joins TRBV27 to TRBJ1-5, with no clear D. CDR3 size: 17 residues. The V gene's germline CDR1 is MNHEY and CDR2 SMNVEV (reference sequence). V lost 1 base, J lost 6 bases, and 19 bases lay in between. CDR3 DNA sequence: TGTGCCAGCAGTTTATATCTTTCGAATCCCTCCAGTCAGCCCCAGCATTTT. It yields the protein CASSLYLSNPSSQPQHF.

The V and J genes are TRBV10-3 and TRBJ1-2; D might be TRBD1 (5 bases). V gave up 2 bases and J gave up 5 bases, with 18 bases separating them. The CDR3 length is 16 residues. Germline CDR1 ENHRY, CDR2 SYGVKD. CDR3 residues: CAISERGETDYYGYTF. The CDR3 DNA follows: TGTGCCATCAGTGAGCGGGGGGAGACAGATTATTATGGCTACACCTTC.

The rearrangement links TRBV25-1 to TRBJ1-2; TRBD1 matches 8 bases. Looked up from germline, CDR1 is MGHDK and CDR2 is SYGVNS. This CDR3 has 15 residues. Trimming at V came to 4 bases and at J to 4 bases, leaving 8 bases not matched to a gene. CDR3 amino acids: CASSAGDRGVYGYTF. CDR3 nucleotides: TGTGCCAGCAGTGCGGGTGACAGGGGTGTCTATGGCTACACCTTC.

The CDR3 DNA is TGCGCCAGCAGTGAGTCGCCAGGGCGGCCTGAAGCTTTCTTT. It is translated as CASSESPGRPEAFF. V is TRBV10-1 and J is TRBJ1-1; a weak D match, TRBD1 (5 bases). This CDR3 is 14 amino acids long. CDR1 is WNHNN, CDR2 SYGVQD, per germline (reference sequence). The V gene lost 0 bases and the J gene lost 6 bases, with 11 bases spanning the gap.

With regard to this clone: Here the CDR3 omits its conserved ending phenylalanine or tryptophan, so a read error is the likely source. The DNA is omitted, as the CDR3 cannot be located on it reliably, and the CDR3 follows TCRdb's listing. CDR3 region: CACGTSCC. V usage is TRBV30 and J usage is TRBJ2-7; TRBD1, the table's D call, was not compared with the DNA. From its first to its last residue, the CDR3 has 8 amino acids. Germline CDR1 and CDR2: GTSNPN and SVGIG (reference sequence).

The chain links TRBV7-2 to TRBJ1-2; 9 bases line up with TRBD1. J gave up 3 bases and V 2 bases, and 4 bases lay outside the gene matches. Germline CDR1 and CDR2: SGHTA and FQGNSA. CDR3 length: 15 residues. CDR3 in amino acids: CASSLMGQGDYGYTF. DNA of the CDR3: TGTGCCAGCAGCTTAATGGGACAGGGAGACTATGGCTACACCTTC.

The chain couples TRBV13 to TRBJ2-5, with a possible D match to TRBD2 (6 bases). V lost 2 bases and J 2 bases, leaving 15 bases between the germline ends. The CDR3 consists of 16 residues. CDR1 is PRHDT, CDR2 FYEKMQ, per germline (reference sequence). The CDR3 DNA reads TGTGCCAGCAGCTTACTCACGACTAGTAGGCAAGAGACCCAGTACTTC. This encodes CASSLLTTSRQETQYF. Together with reference TRBV13 and TRBJ2-5, the CDR3 gives the full variable domain: AAGVIQSPRHLIKEKRETATLKCYPIPRHDTVYWYQQGPGQDPQFLISFYEKMQSDKGSIPDRFSAQQFSDYHSELNMSSLELGDSALYFCASSLLTTSRQETQYFGPGTRLLVL.

This rearrangement joins TRBV6-1 to TRBJ2-7; the match to TRBD2 covers 9 bases. This CDR3 spans 14 amino acids. CDR1 is MNHNS, CDR2 SASEGT, per germline. With V trimmed by 9 bases and J by 0 bases, 6 bases remained unmatched. The CDR3 loop reads CASLAGDDSYEQYF. The CDR3 nucleotides read TGTGCCAGTTTAGCGGGGGACGACTCCTACGAGCAGTACTTC.

The chain couples TRBV10-2 to TRBJ1-6, with D unclear. CDR3 length: 14 amino acids. CDR1 and CDR2 (germline): WSHSY, SAAADI. Trimming removed 5 bases at V and 5 bases at J, with 10 bases between. The CDR3 coding sequence is TGCGCCAGCAGTCCCATGTCGGATAATTCACCCCTCCACTTT. As protein: CASSPMSDNSPLHF.

This chain connects TRBV6-6 to TRBJ1-2, with a tentative D call TRBD1 (5 bases). This CDR3 has 14 amino acids. Trimming left V 6 bases short and J 2 bases short, with 13 bases between. Per the germline V gene, CDR1 is MNHNY and CDR2 is SVGAGI (reference sequence). The CDR3 region has the DNA TGTGCCAGCAGCGCCCGACAGCAGAACTATGGCTACACCTTC. Amino acids: CASSARQQNYGYTF.

The rearrangement uses TRBV28 and TRBJ2-2; D ambiguous. This CDR3 contains 16 residues. CDR1 MDHEN and CDR2 SYDVKM come from the germline V gene. V was clipped by 6 bases and J by 1 base, with 15 bases between them. CDR3 loop: CASSLGRSVNTGELFF. CDR3 bases: TGTGCCAGCAGCCTTGGCCGGAGCGTGAACACCGGGGAGCTGTTTTTT.

This chain connects TRBV18 to TRBJ2-4, with 14 positions matching TRBD2. CDR3 length equals 17 residues. Germline CDR1 and CDR2: KGHSH and LQKENI. V shed 5 bases, J shed 1 base, and the junction held 4 bases outside the gene matches. CDR3 sequence reads: CASSEGLAGGAKNIQYF. CDR3 DNA: TGTGCCAGCTCAGAAGGACTAGCGGGAGGTGCCAAAAACATTCAGTACTTC.

This chain uses TRBV2 with TRBJ2-5; 7 nucleotides match TRBD2. This CDR3 spans 15 amino acids. Germline V lookup: CDR1 SNHLY, CDR2 FYNNEI. The trim removed 6 bases at V and 2 bases at J, leaving 9 bases unmatched. The CDR3 loop reads CASSRVGGNQETQYF. In DNA form, the CDR3 reads TGTGCCAGCAGCCGGGTGGGGGGGAATCAAGAGACCCAGTACTTC.

This chain uses TRBV27 with TRBJ2-3; TRBD1 agrees at 8 bases. The V segment lost 3 bases and the J segment 10 bases; nucleotides outside the gene matches: 18. Per germline, CDR1 MNHEY and CDR2 SMNVEV (reference sequence). The CDR3 runs to 17 residues. CDR3 sequence: CASSLSSGQVGVWAQYF. In nucleotides, the CDR3 is TGTGCCAGCAGTTTGAGCTCGGGACAGGTGGGGGTTTGGGCGCAGTATTTT.

V is TRBV5-6 and J is TRBJ2-3; TRBD1 matches 7 bases. Per germline, CDR1 SGHDT and CDR2 YYEEEE. This CDR3 contains 15 residues. V lost 3 bases, J lost 0 bases, and 4 bases stayed unmatched. The CDR3 loop is CASSSRTGSTDTQYF. As DNA, the CDR3 is TGTGCCAGCAGCTCCAGGACAGGAAGCACAGATACGCAGTATTTT.

CDR3 region: CASSSPLGQGDSPLHF. In DNA, the CDR3 is TGCGCCAGCAGCTCTCCCCTAGGCCAGGGGGATTCACCCCTCCACTTT. This chain links TRBV5-1 with TRBJ1-6; TRBD1 matches at 7 bases. This CDR3 is built from 16 residues. CDR1 and CDR2 (germline): SGHRS, YFSETQ. V lost 3 bases, J lost 8 bases, and 11 bases stayed unmatched.

The chain uses TRBV5-1 and TRBJ2-6, with D possibly being TRBD1 (7 bases). Per the germline V gene, CDR1 is SGHRS and CDR2 is YFSETQ. CDR3 length equals 19 residues. V was trimmed by 6 bases and J by 3 bases, leaving 25 bases between them. The CDR3 region is CASNQGLPGGRFGANVLTF. CDR3 coding DNA: TGCGCCAGCAACCAGGGGTTGCCAGGGGGGCGCTTTGGGGCCAACGTCCTGACTTTC.

The rearrangement joins TRBV10-1 to TRBJ2-1, with TRBD2 as a possible D gene (6 bases). The germline V gene has CDR1 WNHNN and CDR2 SYGVQD (reference sequence). The CDR3 spans 13 residues. Trimming took off 6 bases at V and 10 bases at J, with 16 bases between the two ends. The CDR3: CASSPNSGLEQFF. CDR3 DNA sequence: TGCGCCAGCAGCCCCAACTCCGGACTAGAGCAGTTCTTC.

This rearrangement joins TRBV7-9 to TRBJ2-3; the D gene is possibly TRBD2 (6 bases). The CDR3 contains 16 residues. CDR1 and CDR2 (germline): SEHNR, FQNEAQ (reference sequence). Deletions cut 5 bases from V and 6 bases from J, with 21 bases between. In DNA, the CDR3 is TGTGCCAGCAGCCATCGCAGGGTATCCCGGGGGGATACGCAGTATTTT. Its translation: CASSHRRVSRGDTQYF.